This TCR beta chain was captured in a study of CD39 and CD103 CD8 tumor-infiltrating T cells. Study as a whole: An ovarian cancer patient and two HNSCC patients had repertoire comparisons shown. Study-level findings and limits: Blood and uninvolved lymph node rarely held DP TIL clonotypes.

Memory CD8 T cells were sorted as CD8+CD4-CD45RA-, any CCR7 status. Germline values: CDR1 GTSNPN, CDR2 SVGIG (reference sequence). This CDR3 region has 13 residues. The V gene end was trimmed by 8 bases and the J gene end by 2 bases; junction bases not matched to a gene: 7. As regards this clone: Its antigen is as yet unknown.

Each sorted subset gave about 10,000 to 100,000 cells for genomic DNA. Libraries were prepared by immunoSEQ multiplex PCR; TCRdb keeps only in-frame clonotypes and omits some of them. Of under 20,000 clones in the sample, around nine tenths were seen once. Sample: CD8+ T cells sorted from blood. As for subset: total memory CD8 T cells (CD45RA-CCR7+/-) from blood or uninvolved lymph node. This clonotype originated in a human donor with head and neck squamous cell carcinoma. The chain carries TRBV30 and TRBJ2-7; 9 bases align to TRBD1. The CDR3 spells CATTGTGPYEQYF. The CDR3 coding sequence is TGTGCCACCACCGGGACAGGGCCCTACGAGCAGTACTTC.